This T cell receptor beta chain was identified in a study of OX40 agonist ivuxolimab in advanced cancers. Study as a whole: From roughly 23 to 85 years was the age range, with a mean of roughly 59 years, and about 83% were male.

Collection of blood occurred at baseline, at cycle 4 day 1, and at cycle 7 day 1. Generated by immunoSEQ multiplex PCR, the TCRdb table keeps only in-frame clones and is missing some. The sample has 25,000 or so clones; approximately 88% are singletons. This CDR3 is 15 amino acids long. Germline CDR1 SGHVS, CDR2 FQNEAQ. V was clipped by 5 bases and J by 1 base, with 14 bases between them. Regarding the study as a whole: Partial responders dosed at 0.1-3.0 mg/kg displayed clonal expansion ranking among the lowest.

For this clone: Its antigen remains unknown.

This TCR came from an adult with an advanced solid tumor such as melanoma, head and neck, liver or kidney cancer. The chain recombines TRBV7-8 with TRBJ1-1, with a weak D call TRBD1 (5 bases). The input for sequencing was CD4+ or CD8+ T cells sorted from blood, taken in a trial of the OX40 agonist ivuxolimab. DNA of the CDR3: TGTGCCAGCAGCACCCAAGGGACTGGGAACACTGAAGCTTTCTTT. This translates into CASSTQGTGNTEAFF. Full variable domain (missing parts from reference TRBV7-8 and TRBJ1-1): GAGVSQSPRYKVAKRGQDVALRCDPISGHVSLFWYQQALGQGPEFLTYFQNEAQLDKSGLPSDRFFAERPEGSVSTLKIQRTQQEDSAVYLCASSTQGTGNTEAFFGQGTRLTVV.